These T cell receptor beta chains were read from a single sample in a study of blood T cell repertoires in COVID-19. The method was immunoSEQ multiplex PCR; TCRdb's version includes in-frame clones alone and lacks a portion of them. This table holds about 35,000 clones, roughly 88% found once. The sample taken for sequencing was peripheral blood. These receptor sequences come from an elderly man with acute or convalescent COVID-19. Each CDR3 is given without its conserved first and last residue.

v_call	j_call	cdr3_length	cdr3_aa
TRBV5-1	TRBJ1-5	13	ASSLGEVGNQPQH
TRBV2	TRBJ1-1	11	ASSPAMNTEAF
TRBV24-1	TRBJ2-3	13	ATQPSGGYTDTQY
TRBV27	TRBJ1-1	10	ASSQRGTEAF
TRBV10-3	TRBJ1-5	13	AISGTSIGNQPQH
TRBV5-1	TRBJ2-1	12	ASRLGSGGGEQF
TRBV11-3	TRBJ2-7	13	ASSTRRGGTYEQY
TRBV5-1	TRBJ1-3	15	ASSIGQGLYSGNTIY
TRBV4-1	TRBJ1-3	12	ASSPTGPGNTIY
TRBV6-4	TRBJ1-6	16	ASSDEGGISSYNSPLH
TRBV7-9	TRBJ2-1	15	ASSPQQTGGRHNEQF
TRBV5-1	TRBJ2-7	13	ASSLDRWGPYEQY
TRBV24-1	TRBJ2-7	15	ATSDLRIDAVSYEQY
TRBV2	TRBJ1-2	14	ASTGTGGGQNYGYT
TRBV20-1	TRBJ2-5	11	SASGLTRETQY
TRBV9	TRBJ1-4	12	ASSPLLANEKLF
TRBV7-9	TRBJ2-7	12	ASSVNSGHGEQY
TRBV10-3	TRBJ1-6	11	AISGQDNSPLH
TRBV19	TRBJ2-3	12	ASSIRRGGDTQY
TRBV7-2	TRBJ2-3	13	ASSLAGLPGDTQY
TRBV19	TRBJ2-5	13	ASSMGPQLWETQY
TRBV29-1	TRBJ1-1	13	SVEPRQASNTEAF
TRBV11-2	TRBJ2-5	9	ASSSDRTQY
TRBV10-2	TRBJ1-5	14	ASSDIARRRNQPQH
TRBV19	TRBJ2-1	14	ASSTNRVGANNEQF
TRBV11-3	TRBJ1-6	11	ASSRRGNSPLH
TRBV5-1	TRBJ2-3	12	ASSLTAGEDTQY
TRBV19	TRBJ2-7	15	ASSSPSTGGKMDEQY
TRBV7-8	TRBJ1-5	12	ASSFSGGNQPQH
TRBV9	TRBJ2-2	14	ASSVHTNRNTGELF
TRBV10-1	TRBJ2-3	12	ASSDTSPTDTQY
TRBV7-6	TRBJ2-5	14	ASSLELAGGLKTQY
TRBV6-1	TRBJ1-1	14	ASTETGAAPNTEAF
TRBV12-2	TRBJ2-3	14	ASRHGLAGFTDTQY
TRBV18	TRBJ1-1	11	ASSQSAGAEAF
TRBV30	TRBJ1-1	11	AWKAWGVTEAF
TRBV7-9	TRBJ1-2	13	AESRRGPPEYGYT
TRBV12-3/TRBV12-4	TRBJ1-2	11	ASSLQAHYGYT
TRBV15	TRBJ2-7	11	ATSRDPGYEQY
TRBV10-3	TRBJ1-1	14	AISESPGTEYREAF
TRBV27	TRBJ1-6	13	ASSDWKGDNSPLH
TRBV19	TRBJ2-5	12	ASSRGGLGATQY
TRBV11-2	TRBJ2-7	12	ASRDYRGSYEQY
TRBV5-1	TRBJ2-3	12	ASLKGQQTDTQY
TRBV7-9	TRBJ1-1	14	ASSPPGGFANTEAF
TRBV11-2	TRBJ2-5	12	ASTLAGGTETQY
TRBV9	TRBJ1-3	14	ASSVGRGPSGNTIY
TRBV27	TRBJ2-1	12	ASSLGGRANEQF
TRBV19	TRBJ1-1	12	ASSIQGADTEAF
TRBV30	TRBJ2-7	12	AWNKDRGLYEQY
TRBV19	TRBJ1-1	13	ASSINDRSGTEAF
TRBV5-6	TRBJ1-5	11	APGVYSNQPQH
TRBV7-2	TRBJ1-3	12	ASRLGQGGNTIY
TRBV12-3/TRBV12-4	TRBJ1-5	10	ASSSSTQPQH